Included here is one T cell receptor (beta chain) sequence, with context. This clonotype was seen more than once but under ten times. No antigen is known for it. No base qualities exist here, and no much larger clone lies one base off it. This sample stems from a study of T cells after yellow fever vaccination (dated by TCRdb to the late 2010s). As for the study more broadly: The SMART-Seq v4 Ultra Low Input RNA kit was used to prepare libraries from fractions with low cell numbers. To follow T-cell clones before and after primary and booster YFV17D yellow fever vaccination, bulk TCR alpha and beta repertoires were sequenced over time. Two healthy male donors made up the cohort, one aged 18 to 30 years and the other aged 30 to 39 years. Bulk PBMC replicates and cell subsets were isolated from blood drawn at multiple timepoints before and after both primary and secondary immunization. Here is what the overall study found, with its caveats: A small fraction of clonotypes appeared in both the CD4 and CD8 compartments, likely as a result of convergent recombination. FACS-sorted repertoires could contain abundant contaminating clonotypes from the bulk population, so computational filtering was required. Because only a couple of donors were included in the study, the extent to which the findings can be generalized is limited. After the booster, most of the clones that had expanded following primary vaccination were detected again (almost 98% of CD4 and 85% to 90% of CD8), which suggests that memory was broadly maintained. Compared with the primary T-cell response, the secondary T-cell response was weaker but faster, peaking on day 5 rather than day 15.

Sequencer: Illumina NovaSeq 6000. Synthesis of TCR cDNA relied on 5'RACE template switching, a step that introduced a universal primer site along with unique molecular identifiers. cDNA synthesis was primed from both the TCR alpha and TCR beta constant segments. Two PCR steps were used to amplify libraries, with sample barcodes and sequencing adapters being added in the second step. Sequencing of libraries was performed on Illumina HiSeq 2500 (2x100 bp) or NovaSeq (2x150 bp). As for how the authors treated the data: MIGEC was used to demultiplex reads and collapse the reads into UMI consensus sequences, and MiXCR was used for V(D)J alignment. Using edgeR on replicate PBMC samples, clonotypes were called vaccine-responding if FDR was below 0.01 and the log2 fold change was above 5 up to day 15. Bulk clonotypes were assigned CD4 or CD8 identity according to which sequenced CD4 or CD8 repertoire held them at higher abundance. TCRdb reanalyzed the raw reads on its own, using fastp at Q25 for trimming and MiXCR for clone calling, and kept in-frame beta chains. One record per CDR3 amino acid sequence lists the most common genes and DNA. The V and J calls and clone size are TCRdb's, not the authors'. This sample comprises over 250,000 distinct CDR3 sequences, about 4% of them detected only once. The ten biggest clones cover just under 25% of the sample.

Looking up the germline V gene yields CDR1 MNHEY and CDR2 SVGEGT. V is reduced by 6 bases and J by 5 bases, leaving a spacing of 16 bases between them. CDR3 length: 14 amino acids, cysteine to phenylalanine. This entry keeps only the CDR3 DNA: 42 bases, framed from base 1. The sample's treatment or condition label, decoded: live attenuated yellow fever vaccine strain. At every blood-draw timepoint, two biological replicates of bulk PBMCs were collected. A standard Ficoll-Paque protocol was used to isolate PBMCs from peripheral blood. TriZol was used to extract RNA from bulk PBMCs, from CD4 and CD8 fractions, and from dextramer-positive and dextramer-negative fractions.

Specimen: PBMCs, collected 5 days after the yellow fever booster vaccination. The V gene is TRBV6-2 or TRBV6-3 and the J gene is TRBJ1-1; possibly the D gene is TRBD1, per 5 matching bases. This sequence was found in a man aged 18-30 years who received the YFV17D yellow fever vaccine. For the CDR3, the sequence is CASSYDRGGTEAFF. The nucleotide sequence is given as TGTGCCAGCAGCTACGACAGAGGCGGAACTGAAGCTTTCTTT.